A single TCR beta chain is shown here with its context. Its specificity is not known. Time point noted: new active TB diagnosis, blood taken before or within 7 days of starting treatment. This CDR3 has 15 amino acids. Per germline, CDR1 SGHVS and CDR2 FQNEAQ. V shed 2 bases and J 6 bases; nucleotides not matched to a gene: 7. Method: immunoSEQ multiplex PCR; TCRdb's copy keeps in-frame clones and lacks some. Seen here are about 22,000 clones, under 85% observed once, and the top ten hold approximately 15%. The record originates from a study of T cells in tuberculosis. Across the study: In South Africa, adults with active tuberculosis were compared with IGRA-negative and latently infected IGRA-positive adolescents. General observations from the study: Classification accuracy was around 90% (AUROC 0.7 to 0.9) with the GMM-specific repertoire. Shorter CDR3-alpha in active tuberculosis partly drove smaller distances.

This receptor was identified in an adult with tuberculosis. The chain carries TRBV7-8 and TRBJ2-3; 8 bases align to TRBD1. The sequencing used PBMCs, collected at tuberculosis diagnosis. The CDR3 protein is CASSLRGAGGDTQYF. The CDR3 DNA follows: TGTGCCAGCAGCTTAAGGGGGGCAGGGGGCGATACGCAGTATTTT.